This TCR beta chain was captured in a study of early T cells in non-severe SARS-CoV-2 infection. Separate cDNA molecules each had unique molecular identifiers attached to them. TCRdb fed the 5' RACE reads into MiXCR, producing one record per CDR3 protein. The table has 60,000 to 90,000 distinct CDR3 sequences, less than 20% seen once. Per germline, CDR1 SQVTM and CDR2 ANQGSEA. Losses at the gene ends were 7 bases for V and 4 bases for J; bases not matched to a gene: 8. This CDR3 has 14 amino acids. In its sample, this clonotype was seen a few times. The source is an adult who was a healthcare worker with PCR-confirmed SARS-CoV-2 infection or an uninfected control (not recorded which). Sequenced: whole blood. This chain connects TRBV29-1 to TRBJ2-1, with 9 bases aligning to TRBD2. The CDR3 DNA sequence: TGCAGCGCCGAGCGGCTAGCGGGGTACAATGAGCAGTTCTTC. It is translated as CSAERLAGYNEQFF.